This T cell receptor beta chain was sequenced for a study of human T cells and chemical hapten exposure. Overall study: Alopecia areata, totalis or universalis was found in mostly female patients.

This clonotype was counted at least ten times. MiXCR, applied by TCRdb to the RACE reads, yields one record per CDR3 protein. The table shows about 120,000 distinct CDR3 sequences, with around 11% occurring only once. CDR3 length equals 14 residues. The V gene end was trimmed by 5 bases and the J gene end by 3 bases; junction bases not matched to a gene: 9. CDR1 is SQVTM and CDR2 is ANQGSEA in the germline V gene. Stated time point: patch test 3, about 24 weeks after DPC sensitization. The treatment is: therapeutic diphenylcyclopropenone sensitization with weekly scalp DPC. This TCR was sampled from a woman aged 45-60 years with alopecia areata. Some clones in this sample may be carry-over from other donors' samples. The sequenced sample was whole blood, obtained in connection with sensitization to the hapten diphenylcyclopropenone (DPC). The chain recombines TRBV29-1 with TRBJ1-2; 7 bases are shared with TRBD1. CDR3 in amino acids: CSVPDRVQDYGYTF. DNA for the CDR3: TGCAGCGTTCCCGACAGGGTACAAGACTATGGCTACACCTTC. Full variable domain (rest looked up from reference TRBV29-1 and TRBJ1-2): SAVISQKPSRDICQRGTSLTIQCQVDSQVTMMFWYRQQPGQSLTLIATANQGSEATYESGFVIDKFPISRPNLTFSTLTVSNMSPEDSSIYLCSVPDRVQDYGYTFGSGTRLTVV.